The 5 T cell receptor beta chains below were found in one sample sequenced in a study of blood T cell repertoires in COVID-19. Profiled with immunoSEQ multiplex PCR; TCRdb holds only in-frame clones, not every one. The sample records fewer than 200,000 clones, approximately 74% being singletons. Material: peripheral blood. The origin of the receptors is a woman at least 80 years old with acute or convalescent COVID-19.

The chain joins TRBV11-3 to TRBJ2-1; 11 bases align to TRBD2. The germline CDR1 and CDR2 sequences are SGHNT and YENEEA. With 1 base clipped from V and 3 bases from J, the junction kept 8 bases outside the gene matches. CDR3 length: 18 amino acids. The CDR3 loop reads CASSLVISGREGYNEQFF. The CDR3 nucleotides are TGTGCCAGCAGCTTAGTTATTAGCGGGAGGGAGGGCTACAATGAGCAGTTCTTC.

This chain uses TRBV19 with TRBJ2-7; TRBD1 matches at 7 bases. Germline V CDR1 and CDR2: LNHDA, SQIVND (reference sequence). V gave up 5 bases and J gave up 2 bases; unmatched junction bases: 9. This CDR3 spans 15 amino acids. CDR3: CASSPRTGATYEQYF. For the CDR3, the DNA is TGTGCCAGTAGTCCTAGGACAGGAGCGACCTACGAGCAGTACTTC.

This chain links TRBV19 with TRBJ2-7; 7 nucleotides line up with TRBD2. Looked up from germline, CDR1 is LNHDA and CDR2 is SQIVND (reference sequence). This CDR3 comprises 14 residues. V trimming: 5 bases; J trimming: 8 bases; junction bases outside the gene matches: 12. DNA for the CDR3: TGTGCCAGTAGTCTCACGGGAGGAGGTTTCAAGCAGTACTTC. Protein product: CASSLTGGGFKQYF.

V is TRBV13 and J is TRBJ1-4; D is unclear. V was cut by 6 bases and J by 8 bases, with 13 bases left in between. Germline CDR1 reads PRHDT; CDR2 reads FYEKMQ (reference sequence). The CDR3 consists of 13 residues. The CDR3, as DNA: TGTGCCAGCAGGGTATGGACGGGAGAAAAACTGTTTTTT. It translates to CASRVWTGEKLFF.

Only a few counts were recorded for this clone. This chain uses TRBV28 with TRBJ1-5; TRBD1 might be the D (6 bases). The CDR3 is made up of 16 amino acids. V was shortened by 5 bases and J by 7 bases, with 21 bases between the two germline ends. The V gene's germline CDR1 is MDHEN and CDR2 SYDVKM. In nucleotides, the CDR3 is TGTGCCAGCAGTACCGGAGGACAGCCTTCGCGGCAGCCCCAGCATTTT. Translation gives CASSTGGQPSRQPQHF.